These 23 T cell receptor beta chains came from one sample sequenced in a study of CD8+ T cells in alopecia areata. As for treatment: oral pan-JAK inhibitor, 5-10 mg twice daily. Following RNA extraction, reverse transcription yielded cDNA that acted as the sequencing template. Clones were sequenced by immunoSEQ multiplex PCR, and TCRdb holds only the in-frame ones, with some missing. The sample contains about 90,000 clones, about 40% of which appear only once. The source was CD8+ T cells sorted from blood, collected at week 24, from a patient treated with tofacitinib. The receptors were gathered from a human donor with alopecia areata.

The sample holds a few counts of this clone. The J gene is TRBJ1-5, the V gene TRBV27; D gene uncertain. From germline, CDR1 is MNHEY and CDR2 SMNVEV (reference sequence). V lost 8 bases and J lost 7, with 18 bases in between. The CDR3 covers 14 residues. Written as DNA, the CDR3 is TGTGCCAGCCGCGACATCCGGACGGCGCAGCCCCAGCATTTT. Residues: CASRDIRTAQPQHF.

In this sample, this clone turned up a few times. The rearrangement uses TRBV28 and TRBJ1-5, with 10 bases fitting TRBD1. The CDR3 sequence is 15 residues long. V gave up 10 bases and J gave up 5 bases; unmatched junction bases: 11. Germline V CDR1 and CDR2: MDHEN, SYDVKM. CDR3 amino acids: CATVRQGAGDQPQHF. The CDR3 DNA sequence: TGTGCCACCGTCCGACAGGGGGCCGGAGATCAGCCCCAGCATTTT. The full variable domain, rest sourced from reference TRBV28 and TRBJ1-5, is DVKVTQSSRYLVKRTGEKVFLECVQDMDHENMFWYRQDPGLGLRLIYFSYDVKMKEKGDIPEGYSVSREKKERFSLILESASTNQTSMYLCATVRQGAGDQPQHFGDGTRLSIL.

This chain links TRBV7-2 with TRBJ2-7; D tentatively fits TRBD1 or TRBD2 (5 bases each). CDR1 is SGHTA and CDR2 is FQGNSA in the germline V gene. The CDR3 has 14 amino acids. Trimming removed 3 bases at V and 2 bases at J, with 11 bases between. The CDR3 DNA is TGTGCCAGCAGCTTGGTCGGGACGGCCTACGAGCAGTACTTC. It translates to CASSLVGTAYEQYF.

This clone has just a few counts. This chain links TRBV6-5 with TRBJ1-5; D uncertain. Trimming removed 7 bases from V and 1 base from J, with 14 bases in between. The CDR3 has 15 residues. Per germline, CDR1 MNHEY and CDR2 SVGAGI. CDR3 DNA sequence: TGTGCCAGCATGATGGGGATTGGAAGCAATCAGCCCCAGCATTTT. It encodes CASMMGIGSNQPQHF.

This clone turned up a few times. This rearrangement joins TRBV29-1 to TRBJ1-2; TRBD1 is a possible D gene (5 bases). The CDR3 spans 11 residues. Germline V gives CDR1 SQVTM, CDR2 ANQGSEA. V was cut by 3 bases and J by 8 bases, with 10 bases left in between. The CDR3 DNA sequence: TGCAGCGTTGAGCGGGACCGGGGCTACACCTTC. Protein sequence: CSVERDRGYTF.

The chain is built from TRBV29-1 and TRBJ2-5; the match to TRBD2 covers 8 bases. The J call is in doubt because the DNA end fits TRBJ2-7 better. The CDR3 extends over 16 amino acids. Germline CDR1 reads SQVTM; CDR2 reads ANQGSEA. CDR3 residues: CSAGRGGWQDGYEQYF. CDR3 nucleotides: TGCAGCGCCGGGAGGGGGGGTTGGCAGGATGGGTACGAGCAGTACTTC.

The chain combines TRBV11-2 with TRBJ2-7, with 9 positions matching TRBD2. CDR1 is SGHAT, CDR2 FQNNGV, per germline. Trimming took 3 bases from V and 2 from J; bases not matched to a gene: 2. The CDR3 is 14 residues long. CDR3: CASSFSGRAYEQYF. Here the CDR3 DNA reads TGTGCCAGCAGCTTTAGCGGGAGAGCCTACGAGCAGTACTTC.

The rearrangement joins TRBV27 to TRBJ2-1; 11 nucleotides match TRBD2. The germline V gene has CDR1 MNHEY and CDR2 SMNVEV (reference sequence). Germline trimming cut 2 bases from V and 6 bases from J; bases unmatched to any gene: 6. This CDR3 comprises 16 residues. The DNA for the CDR3 is TGTGCCAGCAGTTTAGGTACTAGCGGGAGTACCAATGAGCAGTTCTTC. Translation gives CASSLGTSGSTNEQFF.

This chain uses TRBV18 with TRBJ1-5, with 7 bases identical to TRBD1. CDR3 length: 15 residues. Trimming removed 0 bases from V and 5 bases from J; junction bases left unmatched: 4. Germline lookup yields CDR1 KGHSH and CDR2 LQKENI. CDR3: CASSPPDRRDQPQHF. The CDR3 nucleotides are TGTGCCAGCTCACCACCGGACAGGCGGGATCAGCCCCAGCATTTT.

The chain couples TRBV7-2 to TRBJ2-2, with 8 bases lining up with TRBD1. Germline V gene data show CDR1 as SGHTA and CDR2 as FQGNSA. The CDR3 contains 16 residues. V shed 5 bases and J 4 bases; nucleotides not matched to a gene: 9. CDR3 sequence (DNA): TGTGCCAGCAGCCAGGCGGGCAGGGGGCTCACCGGGGAGCTGTTTTTT. Translated, it gives CASSQAGRGLTGELFF.

Many counts were recorded for this clone. The chain uses TRBV7-9 and TRBJ1-2; D unclear. Germline V lookup: CDR1 SEHNR, CDR2 FQNEAQ (reference sequence). The CDR3 consists of 15 residues. V was cut by 5 bases and J by 5 bases, with 18 bases left in between. The CDR3 DNA reads TGTGCCAGCAGCCCGCTATTAAACGCAGCGTATGGCTACACCTTC. Its protein product is CASSPLLNAAYGYTF.

The gene calls are TRBV6-1 and TRBJ2-7; the match to TRBD2 covers 7 bases. The CDR3 has 15 residues. Trimming took 5 bases from V and 2 from J; bases not matched to a gene: 9. Germline CDR1 and CDR2: MNHNS and SASEGT. The CDR3 DNA follows: TGTGCCAGCAGTTTAGCGGGTTTCTCCACCTACGAGCAGTACTTC. It codes for CASSLAGFSTYEQYF.

This clone was counted a few times. The chain uses TRBV5-1 and TRBJ2-5, with D tentatively TRBD1 (5 bases). CDR3 length: 12 amino acids. The V gene's germline CDR1 is SGHRS and CDR2 YFSETQ. V was cut by 7 bases and J by 9 bases, with 16 bases left in between. Written as DNA, the CDR3 is TGCGCCAGCCTGGGCATGGAAGGGGCCCAGTACTTC. It translates to CASLGMEGAQYF.

The CDR3 here is CASSPIAGLAVYEQYF. CDR3 nucleotide sequence: TGTGCCAGCAGCCCTATCGCGGGGCTAGCGGTCTACGAGCAGTACTTC. V is TRBV7-9 and J is TRBJ2-7; the match to TRBD2 covers 7 bases. The CDR3 has 16 residues. Germline V lookup: CDR1 SEHNR, CDR2 FQNEAQ (reference sequence). After removal of 5 bases from V and 3 bases from J, the junction contained 13 bases not matched to a gene.

This chain links TRBV5-1 with TRBJ2-7; 9 nucleotides line up with TRBD1. CDR3 length: 15 amino acids. Losses at the gene ends were 4 bases for V and 3 bases for J; bases not matched to a gene: 8. The germline V gene encodes CDR1 SGHRS and CDR2 YFSETQ. CDR3 residues: CASSPEDRGFYEQYF. The CDR3 DNA sequence: TGCGCCAGCAGCCCGGAGGACAGGGGATTCTACGAGCAGTACTTC. Supplemented by reference TRBV5-1 and TRBJ2-7, the full variable domain reads KAGVTQTPRYLIKTRGQQVTLSCSPISGHRSVSWYQQTPGQGLQFLFEYFSETQRNKGNFPGRFSGRQFSNSRSEMNVSTLELGDSALYLCASSPEDRGFYEQYFGPGTRLTVT.

The rearrangement uses TRBV29-1 and TRBJ2-1; 7 bases are shared with TRBD1. The trim removed 7 bases at V and 6 bases at J, leaving 6 bases unmatched. This CDR3 region has 12 residues. The germline V gene encodes CDR1 SQVTM and CDR2 ANQGSEA. The CDR3 DNA reads as TGCAGCGCCGACCGGGACAGCAATGAGCAGTTCTTC. It translates to CSADRDSNEQFF.

This clone was counted only a few times. The chain joins TRBV11-2 to TRBJ2-1; the D gene is possibly TRBD2 (5 bases). Germline assignment: CDR1 SGHAT and CDR2 FQNNGV. The CDR3 length is 14 residues. Trimming removed 3 bases from V and 8 bases from J, with 14 bases in between. The DNA for the CDR3 is TGTGCCAGCAGCTTTGAACCCCTCGGGGATGAGCAGTTCTTC. Residues: CASSFEPLGDEQFF.

This sequence joins TRBV20-1 and TRBJ2-1; D unclear. V lost 3 bases and J 8 bases, leaving 5 bases between the germline ends. CDR3 size: 10 residues. The germline V gene encodes CDR1 DFQATT and CDR2 SNEGSKA (reference sequence). The CDR3, as DNA: TGCAGTGCTAGTCATGATGAGCAGTTCTTC. It specifies CSASHDEQFF.

The chain employs TRBV7-9 and TRBJ2-5; no clear D gene. Germline V gene lookup returns CDR1 SEHNR and CDR2 FQNEAQ (reference sequence). Between the trimmed V and J ends, which lost 1 base and 5 bases, there was a span of 5 bases. The CDR3 covers 12 residues. CDR3 in amino acids: CASSLDGETQYF. CDR3 coding DNA: TGTGCCAGCAGCTTAGATGGGGAGACCCAGTACTTC.

In this sample, this clone turned up a few times. The V and J genes are TRBV7-9 and TRBJ1-5; D perhaps matches TRBD1 (6 bases). The CDR3 runs 14 residues. V was clipped by 1 base and J by 7 bases, with 11 bases between them. The V gene's germline CDR1 is SEHNR and CDR2 FQNEAQ (reference sequence). CDR3 protein: CASSLEGEFQPQHF. CDR3 nucleotides: TGTGCCAGCAGCTTAGAGGGGGAATTCCAGCCCCAGCATTTT.

For the CDR3, the DNA is TGCGCCAGCAGCCCGGGACGGTTCTCTGGGGCCAACGTCCTGACTTTC. This encodes CASSPGRFSGANVLTF. V gene TRBV4-3 combines with J gene TRBJ2-6; TRBD1 or TRBD2 may be the D gene (5 bases each). CDR3 length equals 16 residues. V lost 4 bases and J 0 bases, leaving 10 bases between the germline ends. In germline, CDR1 is LGHNA, CDR2 YSLEER.

This clone is medium-sized in the sample. This rearrangement joins TRBV28 to TRBJ1-2, with TRBD1 identical over 12 bases. The V and J ends lost 2 bases and 8 bases, in that order; junction bases with no gene match: 6. CDR1 and CDR2 from the germline V gene are MDHEN and SYDVKM. The CDR3 is 15 residues long. In nucleotides, the CDR3 is TGTGCCAGCAGTTTACCGGGACAGGGGGCGCGAGGCTACACCTTC. It translates to CASSLPGQGARGYTF.

This clone showed up just a few times. The V gene is TRBV28, the J gene TRBJ2-1, with TRBD1 matching over 9 bases. After removal of 5 bases from V and 9 bases from J, the junction contained 5 bases not matched to a gene. The CDR3 has 13 amino acids. CDR1 and CDR2 from the germline V gene are MDHEN and SYDVKM. CDR3: CASSPGTGIEQFF. CDR3 nucleotide sequence: TGTGCCAGCAGTCCCGGGACAGGGATTGAGCAGTTCTTC.